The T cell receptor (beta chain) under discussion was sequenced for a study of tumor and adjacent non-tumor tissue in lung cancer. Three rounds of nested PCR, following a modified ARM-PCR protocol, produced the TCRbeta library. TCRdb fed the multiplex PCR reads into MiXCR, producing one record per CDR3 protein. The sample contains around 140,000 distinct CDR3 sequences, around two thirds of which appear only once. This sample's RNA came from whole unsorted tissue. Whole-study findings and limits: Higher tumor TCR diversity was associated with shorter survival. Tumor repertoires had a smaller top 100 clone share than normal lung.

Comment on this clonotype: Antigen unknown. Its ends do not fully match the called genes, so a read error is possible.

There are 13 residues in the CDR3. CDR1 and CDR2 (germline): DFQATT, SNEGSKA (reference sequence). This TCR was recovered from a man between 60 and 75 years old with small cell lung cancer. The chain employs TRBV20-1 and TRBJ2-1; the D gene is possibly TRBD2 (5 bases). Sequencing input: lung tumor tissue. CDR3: CSASKWEFGEQSF. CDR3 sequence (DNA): TGCAGTGCTAGTAAGTGGGAGTTCGGTGAGCAGTCCTTC.